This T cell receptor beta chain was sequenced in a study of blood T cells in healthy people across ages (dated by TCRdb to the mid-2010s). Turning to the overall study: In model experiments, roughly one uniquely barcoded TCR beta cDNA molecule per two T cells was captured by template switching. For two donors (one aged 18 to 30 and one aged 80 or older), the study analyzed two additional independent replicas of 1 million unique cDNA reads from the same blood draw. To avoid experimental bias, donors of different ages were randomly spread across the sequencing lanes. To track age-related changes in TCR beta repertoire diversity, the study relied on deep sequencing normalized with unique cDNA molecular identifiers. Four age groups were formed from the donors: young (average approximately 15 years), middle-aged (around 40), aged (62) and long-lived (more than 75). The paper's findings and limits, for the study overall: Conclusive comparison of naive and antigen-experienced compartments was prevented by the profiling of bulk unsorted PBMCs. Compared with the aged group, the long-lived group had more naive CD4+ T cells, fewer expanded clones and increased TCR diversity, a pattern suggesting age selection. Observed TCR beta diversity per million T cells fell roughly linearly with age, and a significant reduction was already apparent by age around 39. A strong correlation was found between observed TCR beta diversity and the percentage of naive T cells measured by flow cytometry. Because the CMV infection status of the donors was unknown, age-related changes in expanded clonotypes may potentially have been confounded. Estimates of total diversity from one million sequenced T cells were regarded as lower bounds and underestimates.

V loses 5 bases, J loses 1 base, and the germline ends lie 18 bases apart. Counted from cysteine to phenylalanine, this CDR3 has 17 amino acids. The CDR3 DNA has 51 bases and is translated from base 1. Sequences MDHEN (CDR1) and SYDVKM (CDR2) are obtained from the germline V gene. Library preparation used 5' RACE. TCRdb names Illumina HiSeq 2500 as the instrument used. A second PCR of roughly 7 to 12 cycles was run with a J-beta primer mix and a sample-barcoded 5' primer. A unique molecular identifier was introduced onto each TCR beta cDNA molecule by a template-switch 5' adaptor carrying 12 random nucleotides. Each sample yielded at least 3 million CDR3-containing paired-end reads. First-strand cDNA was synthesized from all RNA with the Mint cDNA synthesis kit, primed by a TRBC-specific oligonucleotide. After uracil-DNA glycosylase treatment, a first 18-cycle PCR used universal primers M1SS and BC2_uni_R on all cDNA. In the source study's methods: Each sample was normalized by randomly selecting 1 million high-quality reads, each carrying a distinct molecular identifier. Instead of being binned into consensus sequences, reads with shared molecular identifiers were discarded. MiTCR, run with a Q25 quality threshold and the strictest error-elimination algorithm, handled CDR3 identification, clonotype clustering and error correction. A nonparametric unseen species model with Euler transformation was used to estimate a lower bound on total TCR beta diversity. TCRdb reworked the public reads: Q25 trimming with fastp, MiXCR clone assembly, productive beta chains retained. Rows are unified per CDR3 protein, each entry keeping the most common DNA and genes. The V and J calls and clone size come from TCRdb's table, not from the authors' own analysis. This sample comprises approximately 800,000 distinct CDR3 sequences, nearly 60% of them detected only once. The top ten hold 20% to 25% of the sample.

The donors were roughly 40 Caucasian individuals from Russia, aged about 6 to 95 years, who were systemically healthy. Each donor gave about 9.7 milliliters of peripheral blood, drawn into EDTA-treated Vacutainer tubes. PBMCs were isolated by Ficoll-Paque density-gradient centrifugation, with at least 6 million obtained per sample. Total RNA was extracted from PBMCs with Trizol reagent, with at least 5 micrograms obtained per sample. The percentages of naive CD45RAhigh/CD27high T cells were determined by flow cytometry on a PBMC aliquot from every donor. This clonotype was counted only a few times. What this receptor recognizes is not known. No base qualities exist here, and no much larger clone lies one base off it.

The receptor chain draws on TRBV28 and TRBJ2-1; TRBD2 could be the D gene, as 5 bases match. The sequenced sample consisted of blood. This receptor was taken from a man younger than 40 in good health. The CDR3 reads CASSALAGESSYNEQFF. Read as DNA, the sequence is TGTGCCAGCAGTGCCCTCGCCGGGGAGAGTTCCTACAATGAGCAGTTCTTC.